This TCR beta chain came from a study of control samples from healthy donors and cancer patients. TCRdb's copy holds only in-frame clones and misses some; the assay was immunoSEQ multiplex PCR. The table lists about 94,000 clones, around nine tenths of them singletons, with over 3% in the top ten. V lost 0 bases, J lost 3 bases, and 14 bases lay in between. The CDR3 is 17 amino acids. Germline V gene lookup returns CDR1 LGHNT and CDR2 FRNRAP. This chain joins TRBV12-5 and TRBJ2-2; perhaps TRBD1 as D (6 bases). The specimen sequenced was blood. This sequence was found in a young woman in good health. CDR3 sequence: CASGLVLVGAYTGELFF. The CDR3 DNA follows: TGTGCTAGTGGTTTGGTACTTGTGGGGGCCTACACCGGGGAGCTGTTTTTT.